The clone carrying this T cell receptor beta chain has ten or more counts. What it recognizes is unknown. This sample was taken from a study of T-cell memory formation after mild COVID-19. Study overall: Largely, TCR clusters stayed within a single donor. Study-level results: Contracting clones, day 15 to 85, had balanced CD4/CD8, and later expanders favored CD4+. Second-wave clones peaking on day 37 lacked confirmed SARS-CoV-2 specificity. The appearance of some responding clones in pre-infection memory suggested that cross-reactive memory joined.

CDR1 and CDR2 from the germline V gene are MNHEY and SMNVEV (reference sequence). V was trimmed by 1 base and J by 8 bases, leaving 9 bases between them. The CDR3 runs 13 residues. TCRdb reprocessed the 5' RACE reads with MiXCR, giving one entry per CDR3 protein. The sample yields approximately 180,000 distinct CDR3 sequences, 16% seen once. The gene calls are TRBV27 and TRBJ2-1; no clear D gene. The source of this sequence is an adult woman who had mild COVID-19 (a few samples of this study predate the infection). Cell type and time point are not known. Sequenced input: PBMCs or a T cell subset sorted from them (not recorded which). The DNA of the CDR3 is TGTGCCAGCAGTTTATTCATTCAGGATGAGCAGTTCTTC. Amino acids: CASSLFIQDEQFF.